These 7 T cell receptor beta chains originate from one sample sequenced in a study of T cells after posttransplantation cyclophosphamide. Assay used: immunoSEQ multiplex PCR; TCRdb lists only in-frame clones, some missing. The table lists 38,000 or so clones, no singletons, with about 2.5% in the top ten. The sequenced sample was PBMCs. The receptors stem from a man aged 50 or older in good health, CMV-negative, and a related stem cell transplant donor.

J is TRBJ2-1 and V is TRBV7-8; 10 bases align to TRBD2. Trimming took 5 bases from V and 4 from J; bases not matched to a gene: 5. The CDR3 sequence is 15 residues long. Germline V CDR1 and CDR2: SGHVS, FQNEAQ. Written as DNA, the CDR3 is TGTGCCAGCAGCCAAGGACTAGCGGATTACAATGAGCAGTTCTTC. Its protein product is CASSQGLADYNEQFF. The full variable domain, in which reference TRBV7-8 and TRBJ2-1 provide the parts outside the CDR3, is GAGVSQSPRYKVAKRGQDVALRCDPISGHVSLFWYQQALGQGPEFLTYFQNEAQLDKSGLPSDRFFAERPEGSVSTLKIQRTQQEDSAVYLCASSQGLADYNEQFFGPGTRLTVL.

This clone was counted many times. The chain is built from TRBV5-1 and TRBJ2-5, with D perhaps matching TRBD2 (6 bases). V lost 0 bases, J lost 3 bases, and 12 bases lay in between. CDR1 SGHRS and CDR2 YFSETQ come from the germline V gene. This CDR3 has 15 residues. In DNA form, the CDR3 reads TGCGCCAGCAGCTTGGTCGGAGGGAAGGAAGAGACCCAGTACTTC. This translates into CASSLVGGKEETQYF.

Many counts were recorded for this clone. The rearrangement joins TRBV6-1 to TRBJ2-7; 9 nucleotides line up with TRBD1. J lost 4 bases, V lost 4 bases, and 2 bases had no gene match. CDR3 length: 13 residues. Germline V gene data show CDR1 as MNHNS and CDR2 as SASEGT. CDR3 in amino acids: CASSGGTGYEQYF. Written as DNA, the CDR3 is TGTGCCAGCAGTGGAGGGACAGGGTACGAGCAGTACTTC.

This clone was seen at least ten times. V gene TRBV5-6 combines with J gene TRBJ1-5; 10 bases are shared with TRBD1. Germline V gives CDR1 SGHDT, CDR2 YYEEEE. This CDR3 is built from 15 residues. Germline trimming cut 4 bases from V and 5 bases from J; bases unmatched to any gene: 6. CDR3: CASSLGQGGYQPQHF. CDR3 DNA sequence: TGTGCCAGCAGCCTAGGACAGGGGGGGTATCAGCCCCAGCATTTT.

The chain joins TRBV7-2 to TRBJ2-2; TRBD1 might be the D (6 bases). Per the germline V gene, CDR1 is SGHTA and CDR2 is FQGNSA. This CDR3 region has 13 residues. V shed 7 bases and J shed 9 bases, with 15 bases lying between them. The CDR3 region has the DNA TGTGCCAGCACCGTTACAGGGCACCGGGAGCTGTTTTTT. Translated: CASTVTGHRELFF.

This clone was observed at least ten times. This CDR3 is also generated by other DNA sequences in the sample. The rearrangement links TRBV15 to TRBJ1-1, with TRBD1 as a possible D gene (6 bases). CDR1 and CDR2 from the germline V gene are LNHNV and YYDKDF (reference sequence). CDR3 size: 17 residues. Trimming shortened V by 1 base and J by 9 bases, and 24 bases separated the two germline ends. For the CDR3, the DNA is TGTGCCACCAGCAGAGGACAGGCCCAGGATGGGGAGCTGAAAGCTTTCTTT. Amino acids: CATSRGQAQDGELKAFF.

This clone was observed at least ten times. This chain uses TRBV11-2 with TRBJ2-7; maybe TRBD1 (6 bases). V gave up 6 bases and J gave up 3 bases, with 15 bases separating them. The germline V gene has CDR1 SGHAT and CDR2 FQNNGV. CDR3 length equals 14 residues. CDR3 residues: CASRPNTGYYEQYF. The CDR3 DNA is TGTGCCAGCAGACCCAACACAGGGTACTACGAGCAGTACTTC.